This T cell receptor beta chain originates from a study of blood T cell repertoires in COVID-19. Overall study: The United States, Italy and Spain supplied acute and convalescent COVID-19 samples. T cells, B-cell-depleted T cells, or PBMCs supplied cDNA or gDNA.

Repertoires were generated with immunoSEQ multiplex PCR, while TCRdb's copy carries only in-frame clones and drops some. The data show approximately 84,000 clones, under 90% seen once. Germline V gene sequence: CDR1 MDHEN, CDR2 SYDVKM. CDR3 length equals 16 residues. Trimming removed 8 bases from V and 0 bases from J; junction bases left unmatched: 9. Sequencing input: peripheral blood. This receptor was taken from a human donor with active COVID-19. The donor label of this sample is uncertain. The V gene is TRBV28, the J gene TRBJ1-2; the match to TRBD1 covers 10 bases. CDR3 nucleotides: TGTGCCAGCGTAGGGACAGGGGCCAACCCTAACTATGGCTACACCTTC. It is translated as CASVGTGANPNYGYTF.